This record concerns one T cell receptor beta chain sequence. The data are from a study of blood T cell repertoires in COVID-19. Overall study context: The United States, Italy and Spain were the sources of the acute and convalescent COVID-19 samples. Sources were T cells, B-cell-depleted T cells, or PBMCs; the material itself was cDNA or gDNA.

The CDR3 has 15 residues. Germline trimming cut 2 bases from V and 0 bases from J; bases unmatched to any gene: 4. Germline CDR1 and CDR2: ENHRY and SYGVKD. Exposed enrollees had met someone with a PCR-confirmed or clinician-diagnosed COVID-19 case at some point within the 2 weeks before study entry. Authors' methods: Estimation of nucleated cell counts was performed using reference gene primer amplification. Measured with immunoSEQ multiplex PCR; TCRdb has only the in-frame clones, and not every one. V and J calls and clone size are as listed in that table; D and trimming were resolved from the DNA. Altogether more than 150,000 clones are present, roughly three quarters being singletons, with the ten largest covering 13% to 15%.

This chain joins TRBV10-3 and TRBJ2-7; TRBD2 matches at 7 bases. The sample taken for sequencing was PBMCs or T cells enriched from blood (not recorded which). This TCR was sampled from a man between 60 and 75 years old who had been exposed to COVID-19. The CDR3 sequence is CAISEIGRSSYEQYF. CDR3 DNA: TGTGCCATCAGTGAGATCGGGAGGAGCTCCTACGAGCAGTACTTC.